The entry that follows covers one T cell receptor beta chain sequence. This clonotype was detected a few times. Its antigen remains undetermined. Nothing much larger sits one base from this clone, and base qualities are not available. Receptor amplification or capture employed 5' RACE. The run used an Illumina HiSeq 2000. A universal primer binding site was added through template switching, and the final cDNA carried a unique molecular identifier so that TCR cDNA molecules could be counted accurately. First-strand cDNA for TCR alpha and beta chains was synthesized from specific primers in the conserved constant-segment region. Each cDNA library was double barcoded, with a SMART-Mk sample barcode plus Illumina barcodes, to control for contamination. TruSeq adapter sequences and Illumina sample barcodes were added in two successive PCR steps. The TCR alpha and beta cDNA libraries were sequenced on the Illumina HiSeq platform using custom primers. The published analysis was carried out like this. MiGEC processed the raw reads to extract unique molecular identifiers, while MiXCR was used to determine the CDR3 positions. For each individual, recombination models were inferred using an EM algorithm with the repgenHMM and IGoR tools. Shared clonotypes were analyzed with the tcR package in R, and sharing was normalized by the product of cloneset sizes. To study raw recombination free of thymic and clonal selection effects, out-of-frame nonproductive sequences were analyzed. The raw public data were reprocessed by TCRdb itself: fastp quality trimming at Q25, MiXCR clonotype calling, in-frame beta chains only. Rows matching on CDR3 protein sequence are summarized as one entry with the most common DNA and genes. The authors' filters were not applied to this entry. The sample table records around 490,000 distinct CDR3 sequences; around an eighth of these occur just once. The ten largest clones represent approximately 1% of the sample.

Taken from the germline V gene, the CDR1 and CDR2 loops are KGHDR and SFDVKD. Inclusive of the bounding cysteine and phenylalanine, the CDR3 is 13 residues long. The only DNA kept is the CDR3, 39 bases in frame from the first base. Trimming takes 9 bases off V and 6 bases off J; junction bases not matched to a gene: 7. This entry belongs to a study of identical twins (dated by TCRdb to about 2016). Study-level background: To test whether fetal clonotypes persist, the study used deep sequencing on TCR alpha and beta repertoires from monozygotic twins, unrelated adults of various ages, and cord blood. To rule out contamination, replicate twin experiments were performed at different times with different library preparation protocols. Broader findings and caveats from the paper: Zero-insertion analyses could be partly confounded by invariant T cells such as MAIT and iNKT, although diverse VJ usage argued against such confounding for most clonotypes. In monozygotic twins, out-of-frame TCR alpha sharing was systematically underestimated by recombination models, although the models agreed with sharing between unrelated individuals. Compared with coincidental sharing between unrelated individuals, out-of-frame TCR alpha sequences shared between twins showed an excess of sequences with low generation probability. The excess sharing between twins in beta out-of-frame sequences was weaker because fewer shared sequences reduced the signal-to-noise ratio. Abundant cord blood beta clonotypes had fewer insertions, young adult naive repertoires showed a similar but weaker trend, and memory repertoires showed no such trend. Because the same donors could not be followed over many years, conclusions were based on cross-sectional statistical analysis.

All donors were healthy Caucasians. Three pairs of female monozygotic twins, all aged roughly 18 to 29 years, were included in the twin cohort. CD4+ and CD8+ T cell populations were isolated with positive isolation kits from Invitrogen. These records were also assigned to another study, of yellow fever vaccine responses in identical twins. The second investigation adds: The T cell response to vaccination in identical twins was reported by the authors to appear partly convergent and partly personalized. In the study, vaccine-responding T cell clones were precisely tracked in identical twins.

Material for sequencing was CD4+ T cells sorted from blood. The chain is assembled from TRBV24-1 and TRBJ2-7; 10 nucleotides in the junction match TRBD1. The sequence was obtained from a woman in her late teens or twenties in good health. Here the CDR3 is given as CATGVTGGAEQYF. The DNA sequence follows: TGTGCCACCGGCGTGACAGGGGGCGCCGAGCAGTACTTC.